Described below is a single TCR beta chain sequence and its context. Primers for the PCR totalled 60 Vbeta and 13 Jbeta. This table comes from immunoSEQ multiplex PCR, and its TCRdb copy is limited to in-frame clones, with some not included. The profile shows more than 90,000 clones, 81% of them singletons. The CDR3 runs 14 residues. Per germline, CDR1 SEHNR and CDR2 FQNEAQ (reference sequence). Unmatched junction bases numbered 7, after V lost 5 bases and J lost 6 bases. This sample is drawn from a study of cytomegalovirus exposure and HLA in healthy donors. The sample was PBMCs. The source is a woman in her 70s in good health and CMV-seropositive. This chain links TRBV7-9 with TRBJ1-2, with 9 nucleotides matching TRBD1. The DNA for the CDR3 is TGTGCCAGCAGCCCGGGACAGGGTTTCAATGGCTACACCTTC. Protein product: CASSPGQGFNGYTF.